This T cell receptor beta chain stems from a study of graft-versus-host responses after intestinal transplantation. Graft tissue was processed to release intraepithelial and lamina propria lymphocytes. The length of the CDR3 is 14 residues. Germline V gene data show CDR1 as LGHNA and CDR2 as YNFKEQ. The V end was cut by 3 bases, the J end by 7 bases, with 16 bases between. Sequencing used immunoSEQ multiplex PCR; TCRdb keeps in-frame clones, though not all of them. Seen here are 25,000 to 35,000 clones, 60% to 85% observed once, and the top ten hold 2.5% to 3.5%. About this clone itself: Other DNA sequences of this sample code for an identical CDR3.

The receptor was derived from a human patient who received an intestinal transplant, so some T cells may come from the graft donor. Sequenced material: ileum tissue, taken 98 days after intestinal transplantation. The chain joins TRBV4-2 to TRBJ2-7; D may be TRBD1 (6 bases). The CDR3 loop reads CASSHMTGRGEQYF. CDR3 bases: TGTGCCAGCAGCCATATGACAGGCCGGGGAGAGCAGTACTTC.